This TCR beta chain was retrieved from a study of T cell responses to AZD1222 COVID-19 vaccine. This clone was observed once. Germline V gene sequence: CDR1 SNHLY, CDR2 FYNNEI. J gave up 6 bases and V 8 bases, and 12 bases lay outside the gene matches. The CDR3 runs to 15 residues. The table came from immunoSEQ multiplex PCR; TCRdb's copy has only in-frame clones and leaves some out. Found here are tens of thousands of clones, 85% to 90% of them singletons; the top ten hold about 8.2%. This sequence was found in an adult in good health. The starting material was peripheral blood, obtained on day 0 of AZD1222 vaccination. V gene TRBV2 combines with J gene TRBJ2-2, with TRBD2 identical over 7 bases. Here the CDR3 reads CASGAREDGAGELFF. DNA for the CDR3: TGTGCCAGCGGGGCACGGGAGGACGGAGCCGGGGAGCTGTTTTTT. The complete variable domain, with remaining parts taken from reference TRBV2 and TRBJ2-2, reads EPEVTQTPSHQVTQMGQEVILRCVPISNHLYFYWYRQILGQKVEFLVSFYNNEISEKSEIFDDQFSVERPDGSNFTLKIRSTKLEDSAMYFCASGAREDGAGELFFGEGSRLTVL.